This TCR beta chain derives from a study of blood T cell repertoires in COVID-19. This clone was detected only once. Only in-frame clones appear in the TCRdb table, and some are missing; sequencing was by immunoSEQ multiplex PCR. Altogether some 76,000 clones are present, approximately 89% being singletons, with the ten largest covering roughly 6.1%. Trimming at V came to 0 bases and at J to 4 bases, leaving 2 bases not matched to a gene. Germline loops: CDR1 ENHRY, CDR2 SYGVKD. The CDR3 contains 15 residues. Material for sequencing was peripheral blood. The chain couples TRBV10-3 to TRBJ1-1; 10 bases agree with TRBD1. The sequence came from a human donor in a cohort sampled during active COVID-19. The DNA of the CDR3 is TGTGCCATCAGTGAGTCGGGACAGGGGAGCACTGAAGCTTTCTTT. Translated, it gives CAISESGQGSTEAFF.